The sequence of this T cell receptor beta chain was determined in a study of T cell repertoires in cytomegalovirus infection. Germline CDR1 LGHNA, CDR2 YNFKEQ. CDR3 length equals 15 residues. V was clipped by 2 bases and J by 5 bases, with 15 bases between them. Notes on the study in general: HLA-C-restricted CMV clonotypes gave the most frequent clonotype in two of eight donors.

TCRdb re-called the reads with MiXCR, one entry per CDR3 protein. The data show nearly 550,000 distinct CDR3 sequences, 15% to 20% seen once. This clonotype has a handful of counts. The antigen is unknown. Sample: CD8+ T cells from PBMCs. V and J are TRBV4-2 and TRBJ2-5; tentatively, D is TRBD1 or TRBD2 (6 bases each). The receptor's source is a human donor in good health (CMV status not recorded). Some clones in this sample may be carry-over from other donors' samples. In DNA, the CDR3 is TGTGCCAGCAGCCAAAAGGCAGGAGGGGGGGAGACCCAGTACTTC. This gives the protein CASSQKAGGGETQYF.